This T cell receptor beta chain derives from a study of somatic mutations in cytotoxic T cells in rheumatoid arthritis. Germline V lookup: CDR1 MNHEY, CDR2 SMNVEV (reference sequence). Unmatched junction bases numbered 2, after V lost 6 bases and J lost 6 bases. The length of the CDR3 is 12 residues. Clones were read by immunoSEQ multiplex PCR, and TCRdb kept only the in-frame ones, dropping some. The table lists some 18,000 clones, about four fifths of them singletons. The chain recombines TRBV27 with TRBJ2-1, with TRBD2 identical over 7 bases. The source of this sequence is an adult with rheumatoid arthritis. The sequenced sample consisted of CD8+ T cells sorted from blood. The CDR3 DNA reads TGTGCCAGCAGATGGGGGGGCAATGAGCAGTTCTTC. Protein sequence: CASRWGGNEQFF.